A selection of T cell receptor beta chains follows, all from one sample in a study of blood T cell repertoires in COVID-19. Sequenced by immunoSEQ multiplex PCR; TCRdb stores in-frame clones only, minus some. This table has 250,000 to 300,000 clones, roughly 86% appearing once. Sequencing was performed on peripheral blood. These receptors were obtained from a young man with active or convalescent COVID-19. Each CDR3 is given with its conserved first and last residue. A D gene is named only where the DNA matches it firmly. Some rows mark clone size as missing; the rest say once, few, many or name a class of expanded clone.

j_call clone_size v_call d_call cdr3_aa cdr3_nt
TRBJ2-7 few TRBV29-1 NA CSVDLGAYEQYF TGCAGCGTTGACCTGGGGGCATACGAGCAGTACTTC
TRBJ1-5 NA TRBV6-5 NA CASSYSSPGNNQPQHF TGTGCCAGCAGTTACTCGTCGCCCGGGAACAATCAGCCCCAGCATTTT
TRBJ2-1 NA TRBV3-1/TRBV3-2 TRBD2 CASSPSPSSLAGGDNEQFF TGTGCCAGCAGCCCCTCGCCCTCTTCACTAGCGGGGGGGGACAATGAGCAGTTCTTC
TRBJ2-5 NA TRBV2 NA CASSAPTGRETQYF TGTGCCAGCAGTGCCCCGACAGGGAGGGAGACCCAGTACTTC
TRBJ1-1 NA TRBV27 TRBD1 CASSLGQRTEAFF TGTGCCAGCAGTCTGGGACAGAGGACTGAAGCTTTCTTT
TRBJ2-3 NA TRBV4-2 TRBD2 CASSQDGSSGGVDTQYF TGTGCCAGCAGCCAAGATGGTTCTAGCGGGGGGGTGGATACGCAGTATTTT
TRBJ2-3 NA TRBV5-1 NA CASSLDGDTQYF TGCGCCAGCAGCTTGGACGGGGATACGCAGTATTTT
TRBJ2-5 NA TRBV7-9 NA CASSFSRVVETQYF TGTGCCAGCAGCTTCTCCCGGGTTGTAGAGACCCAGTACTTC
TRBJ1-1 NA TRBV7-2 NA CASSRTQNTEAFF TGTGCCAGCAGCCGAACACAAAACACTGAAGCTTTCTTT
TRBJ1-1 NA TRBV11-2 NA CASSLGQNTEAFF TGTGCCAGCAGCTTGGGACAGAACACTGAAGCTTTCTTT
TRBJ2-1 few TRBV11-1 NA CASSLGRNAGEQFF TGTGCCAGCAGCTTAGGGCGGAACGCCGGGGAGCAGTTCTTC
TRBJ1-5 NA TRBV1 NA CTSSPEGAGWPQHF TGCACCAGCAGCCCGGAAGGGGCTGGGTGGCCCCAGCATTTT
TRBJ1-3 once TRBV7-7 NA CASSLRGRGSDTIYF TGTGCCAGCAGCTTAAGGGGCAGGGGATCGGACACCATATATTTT
TRBJ1-1 NA TRBV6-2/TRBV6-3 NA CASSFDRPNTEAFF TGTGCCAGCAGTTTTGACAGACCGAACACTGAAGCTTTCTTT
TRBJ1-2 NA TRBV2 TRBD1 CASSRDRGSGYTF TGTGCCAGCAGCAGAGACAGGGGTAGTGGCTACACCTTC
TRBJ1-2 NA TRBV30 NA CASGIYGYTF TGTGCCTCAGGGATCTATGGCTACACCTTC
TRBJ1-6 NA TRBV13 NA CASSKQGYNSPLHF TGTGCCAGCAGCAAACAGGGCTATAATTCACCCCTCCACTTT
TRBJ1-2 NA TRBV25-1 NA CASSEYFQGNYGYTF TGTGCCAGCAGTGAATATTTCCAGGGAAACTATGGCTACACCTTC
TRBJ1-2 NA TRBV6-5 NA CASSFRASGGYTF TGTGCCAGCAGTTTTCGTGCGTCTGGTGGCTACACCTTC
TRBJ1-1 once TRBV30 NA CASRRFSGLHTEAFF TGTGCCTCCAGAAGGTTTTCAGGGCTGCACACTGAAGCTTTCTTT
TRBJ1-4 NA TRBV4-2 NA CASSQDQRQIMKILFF TGTGCCAGCAGCCAAGATCAGCGACAGATAATGAAAATCCTGTTTTTT
TRBJ1-1 NA TRBV18 NA CASSPYQGYTEAFF TGTGCCAGCTCACCCTATCAGGGTTACACTGAAGCTTTCTTT
TRBJ2-3 NA TRBV7-3 TRBD2 CASSRTSGRADTQYF TGTGCCAGCAGCAGAACTAGCGGGAGGGCAGATACGCAGTATTTT
TRBJ2-7 NA TRBV19 TRBD1 CASAPGQGSYEQYF TGTGCCAGTGCCCCCGGACAGGGATCCTACGAGCAGTACTTC
TRBJ1-1 NA TRBV5-5 NA CASADSSYTEAFF TGTGCCAGCGCGGACAGTTCGTACACTGAAGCTTTCTTT
TRBJ2-7 NA TRBV6-5 TRBD1 CASSYYRDSSYEQYF TGTGCCAGCAGTTACTACCGGGACAGCTCCTACGAGCAGTACTTC
TRBJ1-2 NA TRBV28 TRBD1 CASSSGQGGGYTF TGTGCCAGCAGTTCCGGACAGGGGGGAGGCTACACCTTC
TRBJ2-7 NA TRBV5-1 TRBD2 CASSSRGSSYEQYF TGCGCCAGCAGCTCGCGGGGGAGCTCCTACGAGCAGTACTTC
TRBJ2-6 few TRBV6-2/TRBV6-3 NA CASSGGAFSGANVLTF TGTGCCAGCAGTGGGGGGGCTTTTTCTGGGGCCAACGTCCTGACTTTC
TRBJ2-3 NA TRBV10-1 TRBD2 CASRLAGRADTQYF TGCGCCAGCAGATTAGCGGGGCGCGCAGATACGCAGTATTTT
TRBJ1-1 NA TRBV25-1 TRBD1 CASSLGDSYTEAFF TGTGCCAGCAGTCTAGGGGACAGTTACACTGAAGCTTTCTTT
TRBJ1-2 NA TRBV12-5 TRBD1 CASASGGADYGYTF TGTGCTAGTGCCTCAGGGGGCGCGGACTATGGCTACACCTTC
TRBJ2-2 NA TRBV5-4 TRBD1 CASSGEQGAQAGELFF TGTGCCAGCAGCGGGGAACAGGGGGCGCAGGCCGGGGAGCTGTTTTTT
TRBJ2-1 NA TRBV30 TRBD1 CAWGPGGSSYNEQFF TGTGCCTGGGGCCCAGGGGGAAGCTCCTACAATGAGCAGTTCTTC
TRBJ1-4 few TRBV5-4 NA CASSSSPGGGATNEKLFF TGTGCCAGCAGCTCATCCCCGGGTGGAGGGGCAACTAATGAAAAACTGTTTTTT
TRBJ1-6 NA TRBV27 TRBD1 CASSPRTGGKNSPLHF TGTGCCAGCAGTCCTAGGACAGGGGGAAAGAATTCACCCCTCCACTTT
TRBJ1-5 NA TRBV24-1 NA CATSDPGANQPQHF TGTGCCACCAGTGATCCAGGGGCGAATCAGCCCCAGCATTTT
TRBJ2-3 NA TRBV7-3 NA CASSFRETGTDTQYF TGTGCCAGCAGCTTTCGGGAAACCGGCACAGATACGCAGTATTTT
TRBJ1-4 NA TRBV29-1 TRBD1 CSAAGGQGFSTNEKLFF TGCAGTGCCGCGGGAGGACAGGGGTTTTCAACTAATGAAAAACTGTTTTTT
TRBJ1-6 NA TRBV7-9 TRBD1 CASSLDRTGRWSPLHF TGTGCCAGCAGCTTAGATCGGACAGGGCGGTGGTCACCCCTCCACTTT
TRBJ1-2 NA TRBV5-1 TRBD1 CASRGQGGNGYTF TGCGCCAGCAGGGGACAGGGAGGGAATGGCTACACCTTC
TRBJ2-1 NA TRBV9 NA CASSGGQANEQFF TGTGCCAGCAGTGGCGGTCAAGCCAATGAGCAGTTCTTC
TRBJ1-5 NA TRBV30 NA CAWSVHADQPQHF TGTGCCTGGAGTGTACATGCGGATCAGCCCCAGCATTTT
TRBJ1-1 NA TRBV5-1 TRBD1 CASSVGDRTEAFF TGCGCCAGCAGCGTTGGGGACAGAACTGAAGCTTTCTTT
TRBJ1-5 NA TRBV19 NA CASSMEVSPSRPQHF TGTGCCAGTAGTATGGAAGTTAGCCCCAGTAGGCCCCAGCATTTT
TRBJ1-1 NA TRBV12-3/TRBV12-4 NA CASRRQRNTEAFF TGTGCCAGCAGAAGACAGCGAAACACTGAAGCTTTCTTT
TRBJ1-4 NA TRBV19 NA CASTPYEPRGEKLFF TGTGCCAGTACCCCCTACGAGCCCCGAGGTGAAAAACTGTTTTTT
TRBJ2-7 NA TRBV6-5 NA CASSPARGTYEQYF TGTGCCAGCTCCCCGGCCAGGGGCACCTACGAGCAGTACTTC
TRBJ2-5 NA TRBV11-3 NA CASSGYRVGQETQYF TGTGCCAGCAGCGGGTACAGGGTTGGACAAGAGACCCAGTACTTC